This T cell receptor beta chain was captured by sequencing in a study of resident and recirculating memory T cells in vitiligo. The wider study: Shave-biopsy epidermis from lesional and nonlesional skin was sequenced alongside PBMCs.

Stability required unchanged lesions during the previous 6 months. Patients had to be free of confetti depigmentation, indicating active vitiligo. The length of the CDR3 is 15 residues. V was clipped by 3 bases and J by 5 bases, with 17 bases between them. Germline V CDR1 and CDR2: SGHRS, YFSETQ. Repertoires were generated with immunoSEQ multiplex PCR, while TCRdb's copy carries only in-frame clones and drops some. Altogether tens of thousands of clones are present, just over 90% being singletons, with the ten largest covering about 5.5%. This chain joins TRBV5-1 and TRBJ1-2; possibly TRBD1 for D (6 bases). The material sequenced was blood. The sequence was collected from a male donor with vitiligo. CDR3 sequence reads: CASSSARQDLYGYTF. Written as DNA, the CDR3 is TGCGCCAGCAGCTCCGCTCGACAGGACCTGTATGGCTACACCTTC. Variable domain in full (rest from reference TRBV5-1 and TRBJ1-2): KAGVTQTPRYLIKTRGQQVTLSCSPISGHRSVSWYQQTPGQGLQFLFEYFSETQRNKGNFPGRFSGRQFSNSRSEMNVSTLELGDSALYLCASSSARQDLYGYTFGSGTRLTVV.